This entry lists 26 T cell receptor beta chains sequenced from one sample in a study of cytomegalovirus exposure and HLA in healthy donors. The table came from immunoSEQ multiplex PCR; TCRdb's copy has only in-frame clones and leaves some out. The sample holds over 150,000 clones; approximately 86% are singletons and the top ten take less than 2.5%. Sequenced sample: PBMCs. The origin of the receptors is a human donor in good health.

This clone was observed a single time. The chain employs TRBV19 and TRBJ2-1; possible D gene TRBD1, 6 bases. The CDR3 extends over 15 amino acids. Germline lookup yields CDR1 LNHDA and CDR2 SQIVND (reference sequence). The V end was cut by 7 bases, the J end by 2 bases, with 15 bases between. CDR3 sequence: CASTLDRDTYNEQFF. CDR3 nucleotides: TGTGCCAGTACTTTAGACCGGGACACCTACAATGAGCAGTTCTTC.

The V call is TRBV15, the J call TRBJ2-4, with 12 nucleotides matching TRBD1. Germline V gives CDR1 LNHNV, CDR2 YYDKDF (reference sequence). The CDR3 runs to 16 residues. Germline trimming cut 5 bases from V and 9 bases from J; bases unmatched to any gene: 11. Here the CDR3 DNA reads TGTGCCACCAGCCTTCGCCGGGACAGGGGGCTGGGCATTCAGTACTTC. Its translation is CATSLRRDRGLGIQYF. The full variable domain, completed using reference TRBV15 and TRBJ2-4, is DAMVIQNPRYQVTQFGKPVTLSCSQTLNHNVMYWYQQKSSQAPKLLFHYYDKDFNNEADTPDNFQSRRPNTSFCFLDIRSPGLGDTAMYLCATSLRRDRGLGIQYFGAGTRLSVL.

This chain's CDR3 is CASSIRDTLTDTQYF. In DNA, the CDR3 is TGTGCCAGTAGTATCAGGGACACCCTCACAGATACGCAGTATTTT. V usage is TRBV19 and J usage is TRBJ2-3; maybe TRBD1 (6 bases). There are 15 residues in the CDR3. The V and J ends lost 3 bases and 2 bases respectively, with 12 bases between them. From germline, CDR1 is LNHDA and CDR2 SQIVND (reference sequence).

The rearrangement uses TRBV5-6 and TRBJ2-2; 7 nucleotides line up with TRBD1. CDR3 size: 16 residues. The V gene's germline CDR1 is SGHDT and CDR2 YYEEEE. The V gene end was trimmed by 0 bases and the J gene end by 0 bases; junction bases not matched to a gene: 2. CDR3 DNA: TGTGCCAGCAGCTTGGGGGACAGCCCGAACACCGGGGAGCTGTTTTTT. Translation: CASSLGDSPNTGELFF.

CDR3 region: CSVPGGAEQFF. CDR3 bases: TGCAGCGTTCCCGGAGGCGCGGAGCAGTTCTTC. V gene TRBV29-1 combines with J gene TRBJ2-1, with TRBD2 as a possible D gene (5 bases). The CDR3 totals 11 residues. CDR1 is SQVTM, CDR2 ANQGSEA, per germline. Trimming stripped 5 bases from V and 10 bases from J, with 12 bases between.

CDR3 coding DNA: TGTGCCAGCAGCTTAGTGGACAGGGGCTATGGCTACACCTTC. This gives the protein CASSLVDRGYGYTF. V gene TRBV5-8 combines with J gene TRBJ1-2, with TRBD1 matching over 9 bases. From germline, CDR1 is SGHTS and CDR2 YDEGEE. J lost 4 bases, V lost 2 bases, and 3 bases had no gene match. The CDR3 contains 14 residues.

The V call is TRBV19, the J call TRBJ1-2; TRBD1 aligns across 7 bases. The germline gives CDR1 LNHDA, CDR2 SQIVND (reference sequence). Losses at the gene ends were 7 bases for V and 0 bases for J; bases not matched to a gene: 2. The CDR3 has 13 amino acids. CDR3 loop: CASKGQPNYGYTF. The CDR3 region has the DNA TGTGCCAGTAAGGGACAGCCTAACTATGGCTACACCTTC.

The chain carries TRBV5-4 and TRBJ2-1; D might be TRBD2 (5 bases). The CDR3 spans 13 residues. CDR1 is SGHNT and CDR2 is YYREEE in the germline V gene (reference sequence). Trimming pared 3 bases from V and 7 bases from J, leaving 11 bases between. The CDR3 sequence is CASSSTDLNEQFF. In DNA form, the CDR3 reads TGTGCCAGCAGCTCGACGGACTTGAATGAGCAGTTCTTC.

The rearrangement links TRBV7-2 to TRBJ2-3, with 10 nucleotides matching TRBD2. The CDR3 contains 17 residues. The germline V gene encodes CDR1 SGHTA and CDR2 FQGNSA. Trimming removed 5 bases from V and 0 bases from J; junction bases left unmatched: 8. In DNA, the CDR3 is TGTGCCAGCAGCGTCTTTGGACTAGCGGAGAGCACAGATACGCAGTATTTT. Its protein product is CASSVFGLAESTDTQYF.

As regards this clone: The junction differs from germline at one of its ends, possibly a read error. This chain uses TRBV6-1 with TRBJ2-4; 11 bases are shared with TRBD1. This CDR3 is 14 amino acids long. Germline V gives CDR1 MNHNS, CDR2 SASEGT. The CDR3 nucleotides read TGTGCCAGCAGTGAAGCGGGACAGGGGGTCTACAAGCGGTTC. Translated, it gives CASSEAGQGVYKRF.

The chain has TRBV9 and TRBJ2-2; D is unclear. This CDR3 is 14 amino acids long. Germline CDR1 reads SGDLS; CDR2 reads YYNGEE. V lost 1 base to trimming and J lost 0 bases, with 4 bases between them. CDR3 bases: TGTGCCAGCAGCGTACGGTCGAACACCGGGGAGCTGTTTTTT. It is translated as CASSVRSNTGELFF.

This chain connects TRBV27 to TRBJ2-2; D may be TRBD1 (5 bases). Germline loops: CDR1 MNHEY, CDR2 SMNVEV (reference sequence). The CDR3 covers 15 residues. V was clipped by 5 bases and J by 4 bases, with 14 bases between them. CDR3 bases: TGTGCCAGCAGTCTTAGGGGTGTAGGCACCGGGGAGCTGTTTTTT. Translated: CASSLRGVGTGELFF.

The chain combines TRBV15 with TRBJ1-1; TRBD1 aligns across 9 bases. From germline, CDR1 is LNHNV and CDR2 YYDKDF (reference sequence). V lost 1 base to trimming and J lost 5 bases; unmatched junction nucleotides: 5. The CDR3 length is 15 residues. CDR3 nucleotides: TGTGCCACCAGCAGAGGCCGACAGGGGGGTACTGAAGCTTTCTTT. Its protein product is CATSRGRQGGTEAFF.

This chain links TRBV28 with TRBJ2-1; TRBD2 agrees at 13 bases. CDR1 is MDHEN and CDR2 is SYDVKM in the germline V gene. This CDR3 is 18 amino acids long. V trimming: 8 bases; J trimming: 0 bases; junction bases outside the gene matches: 10. CDR3 in amino acids: CASPKGTSGTSSYNEQFF. The CDR3 bases are TGTGCCAGCCCCAAAGGGACTAGCGGGACCAGCTCCTACAATGAGCAGTTCTTC.

This clone occurred once. J is TRBJ2-1 and V is TRBV6-5, with D possibly being TRBD1 (5 bases). Trimming took off 6 bases at V and 2 bases at J, with 11 bases between the two ends. The CDR3 is 14 residues long. The germline gives CDR1 MNHEY, CDR2 SVGAGI. CDR3: CASRPLGAYNEQFF. In DNA, the CDR3 is TGTGCCAGCAGGCCCCTAGGGGCCTACAATGAGCAGTTCTTC.

The rearrangement links TRBV2 to TRBJ1-2, with D possibly matching TRBD1 (5 bases). V was cut by 3 bases and J by 8 bases, with 19 bases left in between. The CDR3 spans 15 residues. The germline V gene encodes CDR1 SNHLY and CDR2 FYNNEI. DNA for the CDR3: TGTGCCAGCAGTGAGCCTCCTTCGATCAGGGAAGGCTACACCTTC. Protein sequence: CASSEPPSIREGYTF.

The gene calls are TRBV19 and TRBJ1-2; TRBD1 might be the D (6 bases). The V end was cut by 0 bases, the J end by 8 bases, with 16 bases between. The germline CDR1 and CDR2 sequences are LNHDA and SQIVND (reference sequence). This CDR3 comprises 15 residues. The chain's CDR3 is CASSIEQGLIEGYTF. CDR3 DNA sequence: TGTGCCAGTAGTATAGAGCAGGGGCTGATTGAGGGCTACACCTTC. Based on the CDR3 plus reference TRBV19 and TRBJ1-2, the full variable domain is DGGITQSPKYLFRKEGQNVTLSCEQNLNHDAMYWYRQDPGQGLRLIYYSQIVNDFQKGDIAEGYSVSREKKESFPLTVTSAQKNPTAFYLCASSIEQGLIEGYTFGSGTRLTVV.

The genes are TRBV15 and TRBJ1-5, with a tentative D call TRBD1 (5 bases). CDR3 length equals 14 residues. With 0 bases removed from V and 6 bases from J, the gap between germline ends came to 9 bases. Germline V gene lookup returns CDR1 LNHNV and CDR2 YYDKDF (reference sequence). The CDR3 DNA is TGTGCCACCAGCAGAGAACAGGTCCGTCAGCCCCAGCATTTT. This translates into CATSREQVRQPQHF. The full variable domain, rest sourced from reference TRBV15 and TRBJ1-5, is DAMVIQNPRYQVTQFGKPVTLSCSQTLNHNVMYWYQQKSSQAPKLLFHYYDKDFNNEADTPDNFQSRRPNTSFCFLDIRSPGLGDTAMYLCATSREQVRQPQHFGDGTRLSIL.

This clone has a handful of counts. The chain's CDR3 is CASSLLFTNTGELFF. Written as DNA, the CDR3 is TGTGCCAGCAGCTTATTGTTCACGAACACCGGGGAGCTGTTTTTT. The chain recombines TRBV7-9 with TRBJ2-2; D gene unclear. V lost 2 bases, J lost 0 bases, and 7 bases lay in between. The CDR3 runs 15 residues. Germline V gene data show CDR1 as SEHNR and CDR2 as FQNEAQ (reference sequence).

V is TRBV28 and J is TRBJ2-5; 15 bases align to TRBD2. Germline trimming cut 4 bases from V and 6 bases from J; bases unmatched to any gene: 12. Per germline, CDR1 MDHEN and CDR2 SYDVKM. This CDR3 has 18 amino acids. The CDR3 is CASSWGLAGGLSRKTQYF. CDR3 DNA sequence: TGTGCCAGCAGTTGGGGACTAGCGGGAGGCTTAAGCAGGAAGACCCAGTACTTC.

The V gene is TRBV14, the J gene TRBJ2-7, with D possibly matching TRBD1 (6 bases). The CDR3 is made up of 14 amino acids. CDR1 is SGHDN and CDR2 is FVKESK in the germline V gene. Trimming shortened V by 0 bases and J by 3 bases, and 9 bases separated the two germline ends. The CDR3 region is CASSQELRGYEQYF. CDR3 sequence (DNA): TGTGCCAGCAGCCAAGAACTCAGGGGCTACGAGCAGTACTTC.

The V and J genes are TRBV7-9 and TRBJ2-4, with 9 bases matching TRBD1. Germline V gives CDR1 SEHNR, CDR2 FQNEAQ (reference sequence). V shed 6 bases and J 8 bases; nucleotides not matched to a gene: 11. The CDR3 consists of 15 residues. The CDR3 sequence: CASSLPPGQGDIQYF. CDR3 nucleotides: TGTGCCAGCAGTCTTCCTCCGGGACAGGGAGACATTCAGTACTTC.

This chain connects TRBV27 to TRBJ2-1, with 11 bases lining up with TRBD1. Germline lookup yields CDR1 MNHEY and CDR2 SMNVEV (reference sequence). The CDR3 has 17 amino acids. The junction had 5 bases not matched to a gene; V was cut back by 1 base and J by 3 bases. The CDR3 DNA is TGTGCCAGCAGTTTATTGGGACAGGGGGACATCTACAATGAGCAGTTCTTC. Residues: CASSLLGQGDIYNEQFF.

The chain uses TRBV11-2 and TRBJ2-1; TRBD1 agrees at 7 bases. CDR3 length: 16 residues. CDR1 is SGHAT and CDR2 is FQNNGV in the germline V gene. V lost 7 bases to trimming and J lost 3 bases; unmatched junction nucleotides: 12. The CDR3 region has the DNA TGTGCCAGCACCAAAACAGGGGCGGTTTTCTACAATGAGCAGTTCTTC. It yields the protein CASTKTGAVFYNEQFF.

The chain is built from TRBV11-2 and TRBJ2-1; a possible D gene is TRBD2 (5 bases). Germline lookup yields CDR1 SGHAT and CDR2 FQNNGV. V was cut by 4 bases and J by 15 bases, with 22 bases left in between. CDR3 length equals 14 residues. The CDR3 reads CASSSLIGGSRRFF. For the CDR3, the DNA is TGTGCCAGCAGCTCCTTAATAGGTGGGAGCAGGAGGTTCTTC.

This chain connects TRBV18 to TRBJ2-7; 7 nucleotides match TRBD1. The CDR3 contains 13 residues. CDR1 is KGHSH, CDR2 LQKENI, per germline. V was clipped by 2 bases and J by 5 bases; unmatched bases: 3. Written as DNA, the CDR3 is TGTGCCAGCTCACCATACAGGGGTAACGAGCAGTACTTC. Its protein product is CASSPYRGNEQYF.